Listed below are T cell receptor beta chains from one sample, sequenced in a study of cytomegalovirus exposure and HLA in healthy donors. Method: immunoSEQ multiplex PCR; TCRdb's copy keeps in-frame clones and lacks some. Here the sample spans 150,000 to 200,000 clones, 84% being singletons. What was sequenced was PBMCs. Receptors were obtained from a girl under 18 in good health and CMV-seropositive. CDR3s include the opening cysteine and the closing phenylalanine or tryptophan. Fields, in order: J gene, D gene, V gene, clone size, CDR3 DNA, CDR3 protein. D genes are given only for firm matches. Size tells how often a clone was seen (once, few, many) or the class of an expanded clone, and some rows leave it out.

TRBJ2-1,-,TRBV9,-,TGTGCCAGCAGCGTAGTAGGCGGGAACTACAATGAGCAGTTCTTC,CASSVVGGNYNEQFF
TRBJ2-3,TRBD2,TRBV6-5,-,TGTGCCAGCAGAACCGGGCGGGGGGGAGATACGCAGTATTTT,CASRTGRGGDTQYF
TRBJ1-1,-,TRBV30,-,TGTGCCTGGAGTGTAAGGGGCACAGAGAACACTGAAGCTTTCTTT,CAWSVRGTENTEAFF
TRBJ2-7,TRBD1,TRBV12-5,once,TGTGCTAGTGGCCGGACAGGGGGTCCCTACGAGCAGTACTTC,CASGRTGGPYEQYF
TRBJ2-2,TRBD1,TRBV2,-,TGTGCCAGCAGTGGCTTTTCGGACAGGGGGCTAAACGGGGAGCTGTTTTTT,CASSGFSDRGLNGELFF
TRBJ2-1,-,TRBV4-1,-,TGCGCCAGCAGCCAAGAGGCCAGCATGGAGCCCTACAATGAGCAGTTCTTC,CASSQEASMEPYNEQFF
TRBJ2-7,-,TRBV5-4,-,TGTGCCAGCAGCTCGCGGAGGGGTCCCTACGAGCAGTACTTC,CASSSRRGPYEQYF
TRBJ1-1,-,TRBV29-1,-,TGCAGCGTTGACACAGGGTGGGGGGCTTTCTTT,CSVDTGWGAFF
TRBJ1-2,TRBD1,TRBV4-1,few,TGCGCCAGCAGCCGCGGGACAGGGGACTATGGCTACACCTTC,CASSRGTGDYGYTF
TRBJ1-2,-,TRBV10-3,-,TGTGCCATCAGTCACAGTAAGTTCGAAGCTAACTATGGCTACACCTTC,CAISHSKFEANYGYTF
TRBJ1-2,TRBD1,TRBV9,-,TGTGCCAGCAGCCCCCAAGGACAGGGGAGCTATGGCTACACCTTC,CASSPQGQGSYGYTF
TRBJ1-3,-,TRBV6-6,-,TGTGCCAGCAGTTATATACAGGAGGAGGGAGGAAACACCATATATTTT,CASSYIQEEGGNTIYF
TRBJ2-5,-,TRBV2,-,TGTGCCAGCAGTGACAGTGTGGAGACCCAGTACTTC,CASSDSVETQYF
TRBJ2-7,-,TRBV11-2,few,TGTGCCAGCAGCTTAGTTGGGAGGAGTGGTGGCGACGAGCAGTACTTC,CASSLVGRSGGDEQYF
TRBJ2-1,TRBD2,TRBV4-2,-,TGTGCCAGCAGCCAAGAAAACACCCCGCGGGGGGGGCCCAATGAGCAGTTCTTC,CASSQENTPRGGPNEQFF
TRBJ1-3,-,TRBV5-1,-,TGCGCCAGCAGCCCGGCGGGCTCTGGAAACACCATATATTTT,CASSPAGSGNTIYF
TRBJ2-3,TRBD2,TRBV13,-,TGTGCCAGCAGAGAAACCGGGACTAGCGGGATGTATACGCAGTATTTT,CASRETGTSGMYTQYF
TRBJ1-1,-,TRBV14,-,TGTGCCAGCAGCCAAGTGGGTTTTAAGGACAGGAACACTGAAGCTTTCTTT,CASSQVGFKDRNTEAFF
TRBJ2-5,TRBD2,TRBV5-6,-,TGTGCCAGCAGCTTGAGTAGCGGGGGGGGATTAGAGACCCAGTACTTC,CASSLSSGGGLETQYF
TRBJ1-1,-,TRBV4-1,-,TGCGCCAGCAGCCAAGGGTCGGGGGAGAACACTGAAGCTTTCTTT,CASSQGSGENTEAFF
TRBJ1-1,-,TRBV7-9,once,TGTGCCAGCAGCCCTCCCGGGGGTGTGAACACTGAAGCTTTCTTT,CASSPPGGVNTEAFF
TRBJ2-1,-,TRBV9,-,TGTGCCAGCAGCCTCTCCCCCACCCGGGACACTTCTCCTTTTTCTTTAGGCAATGAGCAGTTCTTC,CASSLSPTRDTSPFSLGNEQFF
TRBJ2-7,-,TRBV29-1,-,TGCAGCGTCTTGACAGGTTTATACGAGCAGTACTTC,CSVLTGLYEQYF